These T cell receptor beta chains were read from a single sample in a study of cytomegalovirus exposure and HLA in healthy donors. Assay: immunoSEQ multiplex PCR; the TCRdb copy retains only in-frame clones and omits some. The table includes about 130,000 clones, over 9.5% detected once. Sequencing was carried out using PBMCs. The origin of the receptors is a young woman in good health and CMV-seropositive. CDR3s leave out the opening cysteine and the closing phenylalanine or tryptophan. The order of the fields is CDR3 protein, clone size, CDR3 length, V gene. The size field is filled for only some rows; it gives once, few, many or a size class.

ASSLPGQGTPYEQY | . | 14 | TRBV5-1
ASSLEYVLAGADTQY | . | 15 | TRBV11-2
ATSRGTGASGANVLT | . | 15 | TRBV15
ASIARTGSSGNTIY | . | 14 | TRBV19
AWRRTVHTEAF | . | 11 | TRBV30
ASSRREGGGYT | . | 11 | TRBV5-1
ASSEESSGSYCEQF | . | 14 | TRBV6-1
ASRGLAGNEQY | few | 11 | TRBV6-5
ASSYLGTNTGELF | few | 13 | TRBV7-3
ASSYFTTVVPDTQY | . | 14 | TRBV11-2
ASSLRPMTAFSTDTQY | few | 16 | TRBV14
ASLGHRSNYGYT | . | 12 | TRBV21-1
ASSWTVRGTEAF | few | 12 | TRBV27
ASSQALGGRGYGYT | . | 14 | TRBV14
ASSPLAGRGNEQY | . | 13 | TRBV27
SVTLFRGYT | . | 9 | TRBV29-1
ASSYTGVEKLF | few | 11 | TRBV11-2
ASSERTGNSGELF | few | 13 | TRBV9
ASSLGPPGGYYGYT | few | 14 | TRBV11-2
ASSGKGTPKETQY | few | 13 | TRBV9
ASSPLPAQGGTGELF | . | 15 | TRBV4-2
ASSQSSRVAF | . | 10 | TRBV14
ASSPAGGTTSKVNNEQF | . | 17 | TRBV7-2
ASSSRRGWGYT | . | 11 | TRBV5-8
ASSERGGFNEKLF | few | 13 | TRBV2
SVKETPNEQF | . | 10 | TRBV29-1
ASNSWGVRAF | few | 10 | TRBV19
ASSLVTVGYT | . | 10 | TRBV5-8